This TCR beta chain was sequenced in a study of blood T cell repertoires in COVID-19. At the level of the study: Sites across the United States, Italy and Spain contributed samples from acute and convalescent COVID-19. PBMCs, B-cell-depleted T cells, or T cells were the source of the cDNA or gDNA that made up the material.

The authors' processing: Cell counts per sample came from amplifying reference gene primers. The assay was immunoSEQ multiplex PCR, and TCRdb's table has in-frame clones only and misses some. That table gives V, J and clone size, and the DNA gave D and trimming. The sample includes about 270,000 clones, over 70% of them seen just once. Germline CDR1 is MNHEY and CDR2 is SMNVEV (reference sequence). V shed 6 bases and J shed 5 bases, with 13 bases lying between them. CDR3 size: 13 residues. The count of this clone is one. The material sequenced was peripheral blood. The V gene is TRBV27, the J gene TRBJ1-2; maybe TRBD1 (5 bases). This receptor was taken from an elderly man with acute or convalescent COVID-19. The CDR3 reads CASRGWPGYGYTF. The CDR3, as DNA: TGTGCCAGCAGGGGCTGGCCAGGGTATGGCTACACCTTC.